The present TCR beta chain was sequenced within a study of PD-1 and CTLA-4 blockade in melanoma. This CDR3 region has 14 residues. The V gene end was trimmed by 3 bases and the J gene end by 6 bases; junction bases not matched to a gene: 3. Germline CDR1 and CDR2: SEHNR and FQNEAQ (reference sequence). Assay: immunoSEQ multiplex PCR; the TCRdb copy retains only in-frame clones and omits some. In the table there are 32,000 or so clones, around nine tenths of which are singletons. The clonotype originates from a human donor with melanoma. The specimen comprised CD8+ T cells from peripheral blood, sampled before anti-PD-1 treatment. The chain joins TRBV7-9 to TRBJ1-3; 9 bases line up with TRBD1. CDR3 DNA sequence: TGTGCCAGCAGCTTCCGGGACAGGGAAAACACCATATATTTT. Its protein is CASSFRDRENTIYF. Full variable domain (rest looked up from reference TRBV7-9 and TRBJ1-3): DTGVSQNPRHKITKRGQNVTFRCDPISEHNRLYWYRQTLGQGPEFLTYFQNEAQLEKSRLLSDRFSAERPKGSFSTLEIQRTEQGDSAMYLCASSFRDRENTIYFGEGSWLTVV.